This TCR beta chain was sequenced for a study of siplizumab effects on memory and regulatory T cells. Sequencing used immunoSEQ multiplex PCR; TCRdb keeps in-frame clones, though not all of them. The sample yields fewer than 100,000 clones, 94% seen once. Germline V gene data show CDR1 as MNHNS and CDR2 as SASEGT. This CDR3 is 16 amino acids long. As regards this clone: An end of the junction does not agree with germline; a read error may underlie this. Other DNA sequences in this sample translate to the same CDR3.

Sequenced material: non-Treg CD4+ T cells sorted from blood. This sequence originates from a human donor in good health. This chain links TRBV6-1 with TRBJ1-1, with D possibly TRBD1 on 5 matching bases. CDR3 sequence reads: CASSVVKGAQRTEAFF. CDR3 nucleotide sequence: TGCGCCAGCAGTGTGGTGAAAGGGGCGCAGCGCACTGAAGCTTTCTTT.